This T cell receptor beta chain was recorded in a study of response to subunit inactivated influenza vaccine. TCRdb recomputed calls from the RT-PCR reads with MiXCR, one row per CDR3 protein. The table lists almost 600,000 distinct CDR3 sequences, around 13% of them singletons, with roughly 10% in the top ten. The CDR3 runs to 16 residues. The V gene's germline CDR1 is SQVTM and CDR2 ANQGSEA. V was pared by 5 bases and J by 7 bases, with 23 bases between. Study-wide results and limits: Few additional T cells are recruited per seasonal influenza vaccination, authors suggested.

This clonotype was seen a handful of times. Its antigen is as yet unknown. The receptor was derived from a man aged 45 to 65 who received an inactivated influenza vaccine. The sequenced sample was PBMCs from blood, obtained approximately 13 days after vaccination. The rearrangement joins TRBV29-1 to TRBJ1-4; D might be TRBD1 (5 bases). The chain's CDR3 is CSVTKRRGPLCEKLFF. DNA for the CDR3: TGCAGCGTTACAAAACGGAGGGGACCCCTATGTGAAAAACTGTTTTTT.